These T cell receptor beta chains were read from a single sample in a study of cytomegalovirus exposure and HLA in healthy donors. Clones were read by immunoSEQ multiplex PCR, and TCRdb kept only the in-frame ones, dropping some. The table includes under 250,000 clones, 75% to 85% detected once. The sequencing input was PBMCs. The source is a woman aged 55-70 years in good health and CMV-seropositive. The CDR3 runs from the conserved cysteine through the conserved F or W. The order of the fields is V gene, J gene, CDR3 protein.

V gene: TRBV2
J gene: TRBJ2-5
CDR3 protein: CATKYGETQYF

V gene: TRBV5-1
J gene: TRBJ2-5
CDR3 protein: CASSLVIASGTSGKETQYF

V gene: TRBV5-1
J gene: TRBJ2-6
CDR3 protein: CASSLGAGTGGTGANVLTF

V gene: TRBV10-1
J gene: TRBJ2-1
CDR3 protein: CASSESPSGPNEQFF

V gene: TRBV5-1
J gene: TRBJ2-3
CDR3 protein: CASSLLDSDSDTQYF

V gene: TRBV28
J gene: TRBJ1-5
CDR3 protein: CASSSSVGGTGVFNQPQHF

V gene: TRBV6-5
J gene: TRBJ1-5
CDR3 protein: CASSGQSNQPQHF

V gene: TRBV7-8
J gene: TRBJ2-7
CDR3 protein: CASSLEVLAGREEQYF

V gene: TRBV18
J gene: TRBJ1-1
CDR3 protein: CASSNRQMNTEAFF

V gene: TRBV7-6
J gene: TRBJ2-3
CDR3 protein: CASSFSVARDTQYF

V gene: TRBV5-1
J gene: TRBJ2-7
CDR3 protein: CASQGGAYEQYF

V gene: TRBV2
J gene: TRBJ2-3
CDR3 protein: CASKEERRGTDTQYF

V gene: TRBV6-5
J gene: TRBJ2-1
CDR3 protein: CASSYSVRLPHNEQFF

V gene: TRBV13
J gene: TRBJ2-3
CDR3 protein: CASSLGGVRSDTQYF

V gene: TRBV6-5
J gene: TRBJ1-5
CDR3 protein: CASGLKAGAQPQHF

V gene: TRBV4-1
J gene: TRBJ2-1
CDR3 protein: CASSPGTSGYNEQFF

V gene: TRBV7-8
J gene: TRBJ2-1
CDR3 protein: CASSPIAGFDNEQFF

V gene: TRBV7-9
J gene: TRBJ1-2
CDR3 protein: CASSLVGDSDDYGYTF

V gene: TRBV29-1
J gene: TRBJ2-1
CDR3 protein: CSVGQYNEQFF

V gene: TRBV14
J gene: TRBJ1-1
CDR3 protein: CASSRQGWSEAFF

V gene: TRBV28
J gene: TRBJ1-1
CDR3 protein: CASRPGTGDTEAFF

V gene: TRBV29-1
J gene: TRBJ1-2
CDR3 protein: CSVGLGAGGYTF

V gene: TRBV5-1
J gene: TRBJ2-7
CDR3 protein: CASRPDWGVTSYEQYF

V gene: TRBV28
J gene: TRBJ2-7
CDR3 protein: CASSPGDYPSYEQYF